This T cell receptor beta chain was recovered during a study of response to subunit inactivated influenza vaccine. Notes on the study in general: There was a suggestion from the authors that each seasonal influenza vaccination recruits few new T cells.

This CDR3 has 15 amino acids. CDR1 SGHAT and CDR2 FQDESV come from the germline V gene (reference sequence). Between the trimmed V and J ends, which lost 5 bases and 1 base, there was a span of 11 bases. Turning to this clonotype: No antigen is known for it.

One entry per CDR3 protein results from TCRdb running MiXCR on the RT-PCR reads. There are 650,000 to 800,000 distinct CDR3 sequences in the sample; over 11% occur only once, and approximately 7% lies in the top ten. The specimen comprised PBMCs from blood, sampled roughly 2 weeks before vaccination. The clonotype was recovered from a man in his fifties who received an inactivated influenza vaccine. The rearrangement uses TRBV11-1 and TRBJ2-2; D is unclear. The CDR3 DNA sequence: TGTGCCAGCAGCCCCGGCAGGAGGAACACCGGGGAGCTGTTTTTT. Amino acid sequence: CASSPGRRNTGELFF. The complete variable domain, with remaining parts taken from reference TRBV11-1 and TRBJ2-2, reads EAEVAQSPRYKITEKSQAVAFWCDPISGHATLYWYRQILGQGPELLVQFQDESVVDDSQLPKDRFSAERLKGVDSTLKIQPAELGDSAMYLCASSPGRRNTGELFFGEGSRLTVL.